This is a list of T cell receptor beta chains from one sample in a study of long-term antiretroviral therapy in people with HIV. Here immunoSEQ multiplex PCR was the method, and the copy in TCRdb shows in-frame clones only, minus some. The data show about 24,000 clones, about 79% seen once. Sample: unsorted PBMCs, taken 3 years after starting antiretroviral therapy. The receptors originated from a man over 45 with HIV. CDR3s include the opening cysteine and the closing phenylalanine or tryptophan. D genes are given only for firm matches. Rows may omit the clone size; those that give it use once, few, many or a size class.

clone_size j_call v_call d_call cdr3_nt cdr3_aa
few TRBJ1-2 TRBV20-1 . TGCAGGACAGGAATGTCGGATGGCTACACCTTC CRTGMSDGYTF
. TRBJ1-5 TRBV6-6 . TGTGCCAGCAGTTATTTTCAGGATAGCAATCAGCCCCAGCATTTT CASSYFQDSNQPQHF
. TRBJ2-2 TRBV5-1 . TGCGCCAGCAGCTTGGGCGTTGGGAACACCGGGGAGCTGTTTTTT CASSLGVGNTGELFF
. TRBJ1-5 TRBV28 TRBD1 TGTGCCAGTACGACACAGGGGTTCAGTAGCAATCAGCCCCAGCATTTT CASTTQGFSSNQPQHF
. TRBJ2-1 TRBV12-5 TRBD1 TGTGCTAGTGGGAGGACAGGGGCGCTCTTGGGCTCCTACAATGAGCAGTTCTTC CASGRTGALLGSYNEQFF
. TRBJ2-1 TRBV12-5 TRBD1 TGTGCTAGTGACCAGACAGGGAACGGTGAGCAGTTCTTC CASDQTGNGEQFF
. TRBJ1-1 TRBV4-1 . TGCGCCAGCAGCCAAGAACCACACTTGAACACTGAAGCTTTCTTT CASSQEPHLNTEAFF
. TRBJ2-6 TRBV29-1 . TGCAGCGTTGGGGGGTTGTCTGGGGCCAACGTCCTGACTTTC CSVGGLSGANVLTF
. TRBJ1-2 TRBV7-9 TRBD1 TGTGCCAGCAGCTTAGACAGGGGGCGGGACTATGGCTACACCTTC CASSLDRGRDYGYTF
. TRBJ1-5 TRBV27 . TGTGCCAGCAGACCGACCCGCACAGGGAGCAATCAGCCCCAGCATTTT CASRPTRTGSNQPQHF
. TRBJ2-7 TRBV5-4 . TGTGCCAGCAGCTTAGCGCGGGGACCCTACGAGCAGTACTTC CASSLARGPYEQYF
. TRBJ1-1 TRBV5-5 TRBD1 TGTGCCAGCAGTTTGGGACAGGCGAACACTGAAGCTTTCTTT CASSLGQANTEAFF
. TRBJ1-1 TRBV19 . TGTGCCAGTAGTCCAACCAGGGTTGGGAACACTGAAGCTTTCTTT CASSPTRVGNTEAFF
. TRBJ2-3 TRBV6-1 TRBD2 TGTGCCAGCAGTCCAGCGGGGGACACAGATACGCAGTATTTT CASSPAGDTDTQYF
. TRBJ2-1 TRBV4-1 . TGCGCCAGCAGCCAAGATTTTCACAGGAGATCCTACAATGAGCAGTTCTTC CASSQDFHRRSYNEQFF
. TRBJ2-5 TRBV7-2 TRBD2 TGTGCCAGCAGCCTTCAGGGACTAGCGGGCTACCAAGAGACCCAGTACTTC CASSLQGLAGYQETQYF